These T cell receptor beta chains were read from a single sample in a study of blood T cells in healthy people across ages. TCRdb analysed the 5' RACE reads with MiXCR anew, one entry per CDR3 protein. The data hold roughly 800,000 distinct CDR3 sequences, with approximately 53% observed a single time. What was sequenced was blood. All receptors derive from a man older than 75 in good health. The CDR3 runs from the conserved cysteine through the conserved F or W. The D gene is left open where the match is weak. The size entry is marked missing in some rows and otherwise reads once, few, many or a size class.

>-|TRBV9|TRBJ2-3|-
CASSVAGIRADTQYF
TGTGCCAGCAGCGTAGCCGGGATTAGGGCAGATACGCAGTATTTT
>TRBD2|TRBV12-3/TRBV12-4|TRBJ2-1|-
CASSYISRGGRPSYNEQFF
TGTGCCAGCAGTTATATAAGCCGTGGCGGGAGACCCTCCTACAATGAGCAGTTCTTC
>TRBD2|TRBV7-9|TRBJ2-3|-
CARSSGLAGVFRYAYF
TGTGCCAGGAGCAGCGGACTAGCGGGAGTATTCAGATACGCGTATTTT
>-|TRBV13|TRBJ2-7|-
CASSLGSGIHEQYF
TGTGCCAGCAGCTTAGGGTCGGGTATCCACGAGCAGTACTTC
>-|TRBV20-1|TRBJ2-7|-
CSAPQGGDWYEQYF
TGCAGTGCGCCTCAGGGGGGGGATTGGTACGAGCAGTACTTC
>TRBD1|TRBV7-6|TRBJ1-1|-
CASSTRTGAGNTEAFF
TGTGCCAGCAGCACCCGGACAGGGGCCGGGAACACTGAAGCTTTCTTT
>-|TRBV2|TRBJ2-2|-
CASTIIYSTGELFF
TGTGCCAGCACTATAATATACAGCACCGGGGAGCTGTTTTTT
>-|TRBV7-9|TRBJ1-1|-
CASSSSSVAFF
TGTGCCAGCAGCTCATCCTCCGTTGCTTTCTTT
>-|TRBV20-1|TRBJ2-5|-
CSARGGSPLQETQYF
TGCAGTGCTAGAGGGGGTAGCCCCTTACAAGAGACCCAGTACTTC
>-|TRBV6-5|TRBJ2-3|-
CASSQQGWSRDTQYF
TGTGCCAGCAGTCAACAGGGTTGGAGCAGAGATACGCAGTATTTT
>-|TRBV29-1|TRBJ2-2|-
CSVGNTGTGELFF
TGCAGCGTTGGAAACACAGGAACCGGGGAGCTGTTTTTT
>TRBD1|TRBV12-3/TRBV12-4|TRBJ2-1|-
CASGPTGNSYNEQFF
TGTGCCAGCGGACCGACAGGGAACTCCTACAATGAGCAGTTCTTC
>-|TRBV3-1|TRBJ2-1|few
CASSQTNSYNEQFF
TGTGCCAGCAGCCAGACCAACTCCTACAATGAGCAGTTCTTC
>-|TRBV20-1|TRBJ2-7|-
CSAKRTGWYEQYF
TGCAGTGCTAAACGGACGGGCTGGTACGAGCAGTACTTC
>-|TRBV7-9|TRBJ2-1|-
CASSSLKASRLEQFF
TGTGCCAGCAGCTCCCTTAAGGCATCGCGTCTAGAGCAGTTCTTC
>-|TRBV29-1|TRBJ2-5|-
CSVDQTGLETQYF
TGCAGCGTTGACCAGACAGGCTTGGAGACCCAGTACTTC
>TRBD1|TRBV28|TRBJ2-5|-
CAESVGQGLQETQYF
TGTGCCGAATCGGTAGGACAGGGCCTCCAAGAGACCCAGTACTTC
>-|TRBV12-3/TRBV12-4|TRBJ2-2|-
CASSSPRVMNTGELFF
TGTGCCAGCAGTTCTCCCAGGGTCATGAACACCGGGGAGCTGTTTTTT
>TRBD1|TRBV11-1|TRBJ2-7|-
CASSAWQGAYEQYF
TGTGCCAGCAGCGCGTGGCAGGGGGCCTACGAGCAGTACTTC
>-|TRBV7-2|TRBJ2-7|-
CASETGTPTYEQYF
TGTGCCAGCGAAACCGGGACCCCGACCTACGAGCAGTACTTC
>-|TRBV3-1|TRBJ2-1|-
CASSQERERSYNEQFF
TGTGCCAGCAGCCAGGAGCGAGAGCGCTCCTACAATGAGCAGTTCTTC
>TRBD2|TRBV6-5|TRBJ2-6|few
CASSWGLGSGANVLTF
TGTGCCAGCAGTTGGGGACTAGGCTCTGGGGCCAACGTCCTGACTTTC
>-|TRBV10-3|TRBJ2-2|-
CAIRKGGNTGELFF
TGTGCCATCAGGAAAGGAGGGAACACCGGGGAGCTGTTTTTT
>-|TRBV9|TRBJ2-5|-
CASNARGGGETQYF
TGTGCCAGCAACGCGAGGGGCGGAGGGGAGACCCAGTACTTC
>-|TRBV7-2|TRBJ1-6|many
CASRRAGPTALHF
TGTGCCAGCCGTAGGGCAGGACCAACGGCCCTCCACTTT
>-|TRBV2|TRBJ2-5|-
CASRPGPQWTQYF
TGTGCCAGCAGACCGGGCCCTCAGTGGACCCAGTACTTC
>TRBD2|TRBV24-1|TRBJ2-1|-
CATSAPGLAGDLDEQFF
TGTGCCACCAGTGCCCCGGGACTAGCGGGAGATTTGGATGAGCAGTTCTTC
>-|TRBV2|TRBJ2-7|few
CASSQTEATYEQYF
TGTGCCAGCAGTCAGACAGAAGCTACCTACGAGCAGTACTTC
>TRBD2|TRBV7-2|TRBJ2-7|-
CASSLQSGSAYNEQYF
TGTGCCAGCAGCTTACAAAGCGGGAGTGCGTACAATGAGCAGTACTTC
>TRBD1|TRBV12-3/TRBV12-4|TRBJ1-1|-
CASSPRAGGADTEAFF
TGTGCCAGCAGCCCGAGGGCAGGGGGCGCCGACACTGAAGCTTTCTTT
>TRBD2|TRBV5-1|TRBJ2-1|-
CASSPRSTLPGLVAGNEQFF
TGCGCCAGCAGCCCTCGATCTACCCTCCCAGGGCTGGTAGCGGGCAATGAGCAGTTCTTC
>TRBD1|TRBV15|TRBJ1-1|few
CATSRGQAGNTEAFF
TGTGCCACCAGCCGCGGACAGGCAGGGAACACTGAAGCTTTCTTT
>TRBD2|TRBV27|TRBJ2-3|-
CASSSIGLAGGGRYAYF
TGTGCCAGCAGTTCAATTGGACTAGCTGGGGGGGGCAGATACGCGTATTTT
>-|TRBV24-1|TRBJ2-5|-
CATREAGLLQYF
TGTGCCACCAGGGAGGCGGGACTTTTGCAGTACTTC
>-|TRBV12-3/TRBV12-4|TRBJ2-1|-
CASSRRDPPGEQFF
TGTGCCAGCAGCCGGAGGGACCCCCCAGGCGAGCAGTTCTTC
>-|TRBV20-1|TRBJ2-1|-
CSAGEGFGDEQFF
TGCAGTGCTGGCGAGGGCTTCGGCGATGAGCAGTTCTTC
>TRBD2|TRBV27|TRBJ2-7|few
CASSFGAGVSEQYF
TGTGCCAGCAGTTTTGGAGCGGGAGTAAGTGAGCAGTACTTC
>TRBD1|TRBV28|TRBJ2-3|-
CASTFQGAPGTDTQYF
TGTGCCAGCACCTTTCAGGGGGCGCCCGGCACAGATACGCAGTATTTT
>-|TRBV21-1|TRBJ2-7|-
CAGSRRTGSLYEQYF
TGTGCCGGCAGCCGGCGGACAGGGAGCTTATACGAGCAGTACTTC
>-|TRBV12-3/TRBV12-4|TRBJ1-2|-
CASRARSYGYTF
TGTGCCAGCAGAGCACGTAGCTATGGCTACACCTTC
>-|TRBV6-1|TRBJ2-1|-
CASSTTDSPPNEQFF
TGTGCCAGCAGTACGACAGACTCACCGCCCAATGAGCAGTTCTTC
>TRBD2|TRBV28|TRBJ2-7|few
CASSFSGLAGDHRYEQYF
TGTGCCAGCAGTTTTTCTGGGTTAGCGGGAGACCACCGGTACGAGCAGTACTTC
>-|TRBV5-5|TRBJ2-1|once
CASSRMATGYNEQFF
TGTGCCAGCAGCCGGATGGCTACGGGCTACAATGAGCAGTTCTTC
>-|TRBV10-3|TRBJ1-1|-
CAISSGLMNTEAFF
TGTGCCATCAGTTCGGGACTGATGAACACTGAAGCTTTCTTT
>TRBD2|TRBV6-1|TRBJ2-3|-
CASSRTGLAGERDTQYF
TGTGCCAGCAGCCGAACGGGTCTAGCGGGAGAGAGGGATACGCAGTATTTT
>TRBD1|TRBV5-1|TRBJ2-1|few
CASSLNPGQGTEQFF
TGCGCCAGCAGCCTCAACCCGGGACAGGGCACTGAGCAGTTCTTC
>TRBD2|TRBV11-2|TRBJ2-3|-
CASSRGLAGDTQYF
TGTGCCAGCAGCCGAGGACTAGCGGGAGATACGCAGTATTTT
>TRBD2|TRBV5-1|TRBJ2-1|-
CASSWPLAVGNEQFF
TGCGCCAGCAGCTGGCCCCTAGCGGTTGGGAATGAGCAGTTCTTC
>-|TRBV20-1|TRBJ2-1|-
CSASLVIGSEQFF
TGCAGTGCTAGTCTGGTAATCGGTAGTGAGCAGTTCTTC
>TRBD2|TRBV24-1|TRBJ2-5|-
CATSDGTSGQTQYF
TGTGCCACCAGTGATGGGACTAGCGGGCAGACCCAGTACTTC